What follows describes a single T cell receptor beta chain. This entry belongs to a study of blood T cell repertoires in COVID-19. For the study at large: T cells, B-cell-depleted T cells, or PBMCs supplied cDNA or gDNA.

Trimming at V came to 1 base and at J to 4 bases, leaving 3 bases not matched to a gene. This CDR3 contains 15 residues. From germline, CDR1 is SGHDN and CDR2 FVKESK. Authors' methods: Estimates of nucleated cell counts were drawn from the amplification of reference gene primers. Assay used: immunoSEQ multiplex PCR; TCRdb lists only in-frame clones, some missing. Clone size and the V and J calls come from that table; the DNA yielded D and trimming. The sample consists of about 480,000 clones, 80% to 90% of them appearing once. V gene TRBV14 combines with J gene TRBJ2-5, with 10 bases fitting TRBD2. What was sequenced was peripheral blood. The origin of this receptor is a woman younger than 45 with acute or convalescent COVID-19. The CDR3 DNA sequence: TGTGCCAGCAGCCAAGCCCCTAGCGGGGGAGAGACCCAGTACTTC. This sequence encodes CASSQAPSGGETQYF.